Each of the 14 T cell receptor beta chains below was sequenced from the same sample in a study of shared clonotypes between healthy human individuals. Produced via immunoSEQ multiplex PCR; TCRdb's table is partial and in-frame only. The sample holds over a million clones; 95% to 97% are singletons and the top ten take more than 0.9%. Sequencing used naive CD4+ T cells sorted from blood. Subset defined: CD45RA+ positively selected. The receptors come from a man aged 25 to 45 in good health.

The rearrangement links TRBV29-1 to TRBJ2-5, with D hard to call. Germline V gene lookup returns CDR1 SQVTM and CDR2 ANQGSEA. The CDR3 has 13 residues. Deletions cut 4 bases from V and 7 bases from J, with 16 bases between. Here the CDR3 DNA reads TGCAGCGTTGCTGAAGGCCACTTGGGGACCCAGTACTTC. This codes for CSVAEGHLGTQYF.

The chain has TRBV19 and TRBJ1-5; weak D call: TRBD1 (6 bases). Germline CDR1 and CDR2: LNHDA and SQIVND (reference sequence). The CDR3 contains 17 residues. Trimming stripped 7 bases from V and 1 base from J, with 20 bases between. The CDR3 coding sequence is TGTGCCAGTATCGGGGGACCAGGGGCGCGGAGCAATCAGCCCCAGCATTTT. Amino acid sequence: CASIGGPGARSNQPQHF.

V is TRBV2 and J is TRBJ2-3; 8 nucleotides agree with TRBD1. Germline V lookup: CDR1 SNHLY, CDR2 FYNNEI. The CDR3 loop spans 13 amino acids. V dropped 8 bases and J dropped 0; count of bases not matched to a gene: 1. In DNA, the CDR3 is TGTGCCAGCGGACAGGGAAGCACAGATACGCAGTATTTT. This sequence encodes CASGQGSTDTQYF.

CDR3 DNA: TGTGCCAGCAGCTTAGATCGAGCTGGGAAACTGTTTTTT. It is translated as CASSLDRAGKLFF. V usage is TRBV7-9 and J usage is TRBJ1-4; D remains unclear. Germline loops: CDR1 SEHNR, CDR2 FQNEAQ (reference sequence). The CDR3 totals 13 residues. Between the trimmed V and J ends, which lost 1 base and 11 bases, there was a span of 11 bases.

J is TRBJ2-2 and V is TRBV10-3; D gene ambiguous. CDR1 and CDR2 (germline): ENHRY, SYGVKD. The CDR3 is 14 amino acids. Trimming stripped 3 bases from V and 0 bases from J, with 5 bases between. The chain's CDR3 is CAISEIANTGELFF. In DNA form, the CDR3 reads TGTGCCATCAGTGAAATTGCGAACACCGGGGAGCTGTTTTTT.

A single count supports this clone. The rearrangement uses TRBV15 and TRBJ2-7; no reliable D call. The V end lost 1 base, the J end lost 0 bases, and 7 bases lay between the germline ends. The CDR3 has 14 residues. Germline assignment: CDR1 LNHNV and CDR2 YYDKDF (reference sequence). Here the CDR3 DNA reads TGTGCCACCAGCAGAGGACCCCCCTCCTACGAGCAGTACTTC. It is translated as CATSRGPPSYEQYF.

The chain's CDR3 is CASSLNQRGYNEQFF. CDR3 in DNA: TGTGCCAGCTCACTTAATCAGCGGGGTTACAATGAGCAGTTCTTC. The chain recombines TRBV18 with TRBJ2-1; TRBD2 matches 7 bases. Germline V gives CDR1 KGHSH, CDR2 LQKENI. The CDR3 loop spans 15 amino acids. Trimming at V came to 4 bases and at J to 4 bases, leaving 7 bases not matched to a gene.

The sample holds one count of this clone. V gene TRBV5-1 combines with J gene TRBJ1-4; 8 bases are shared with TRBD1. Trimming took 0 bases from V and 8 from J; bases not matched to a gene: 6. Germline lookup yields CDR1 SGHRS and CDR2 YFSETQ. This CDR3 has 15 residues. DNA of the CDR3: TGCGCCAGCAGCTTGGAGACAGGGGTGGGGGAAAAACTGTTTTTT. This codes for CASSLETGVGEKLFF.

The chain couples TRBV15 to TRBJ2-1; the match to TRBD2 covers 8 bases. Germline CDR1 LNHNV, CDR2 YYDKDF (reference sequence). V was clipped by 3 bases and J by 7 bases; unmatched bases: 11. The CDR3 runs to 16 residues. The CDR3 sequence: CATSRTVVAGRNEQFF. In DNA form, the CDR3 reads TGTGCCACCAGCAGGACGGTGGTAGCGGGAAGGAATGAGCAGTTCTTC.

The chain uses TRBV10-2 and TRBJ2-1; 10 bases agree with TRBD2. After removal of 4 bases from V and 6 bases from J, the junction contained 6 bases not matched to a gene. CDR1 and CDR2 (germline): WSHSY, SAAADI. The CDR3 runs 15 residues. DNA of the CDR3: TGCGCCAGCAGTGGTCTAGCGGGAGAAGGCAATGAGCAGTTCTTC. Its translation is CASSGLAGEGNEQFF.

This clone came up once. The rearrangement uses TRBV13 and TRBJ1-4; no clear D gene. Per germline, CDR1 PRHDT and CDR2 FYEKMQ (reference sequence). V lost 2 bases and J lost 5, with 12 bases in between. The CDR3 loop spans 15 amino acids. The chain's CDR3 is CASSLWAGPNEKLFF. The CDR3 nucleotides read TGTGCCAGCAGCTTATGGGCAGGCCCCAATGAAAAACTGTTTTTT.

The chain combines TRBV5-6 with TRBJ2-5, with D possibly being TRBD1 or TRBD2 (6 bases each). Trimming took off 4 bases at V and 5 bases at J, with 15 bases between the two ends. Germline-derived CDR1 and CDR2 are SGHDT and YYEEEE. The CDR3 contains 14 residues. DNA of the CDR3: TGTGCCAGCAGCGCCACGGGGGCTTGGGAGACCCAGTACTTC. This gives the protein CASSATGAWETQYF.

The V and J genes are TRBV11-2 and TRBJ2-2, with 9 bases that match TRBD2. The germline V gene encodes CDR1 SGHAT and CDR2 FQNNGV. After removal of 6 bases from V and 5 bases from J, the junction contained 4 bases not matched to a gene. The CDR3 is 14 residues long. The CDR3 sequence is CASSPGLATGELFF. CDR3 DNA sequence: TGTGCCAGCAGTCCGGGACTAGCAACCGGGGAGCTGTTTTTT.

J is TRBJ2-2 and V is TRBV7-9; the D is unclear. The CDR3 totals 12 residues. Germline lookup yields CDR1 SEHNR and CDR2 FQNEAQ (reference sequence). The V and J ends lost 10 bases and 5 bases respectively, with 11 bases between them. CDR3 bases: TGTGCCATCACTCAGGTGACCGGGGAGCTGTTTTTT. This sequence encodes CAITQVTGELFF.